This TCR beta chain emerged from a study of cytomegalovirus exposure and HLA in healthy donors. Study-wide results and limits: TCR beta V segments were, for the most part, productive about 87% or about 30% of the time in an earlier analysis. Rarity characterized most TCR sequences, yet some public TCRs appeared in many donors.

Regarding this clone: Its antigen remains unidentified.

With 60 Vbeta and 13 Jbeta primers, the PCR was carried out. Authors' data handling: Unique TCR beta chains numbered 60 million to 100 million in a later analysis, with around 11 million shared. Data came from immunoSEQ multiplex PCR; TCRdb stores just in-frame clones and leaves some out. V and J calls and clone size are as listed in that table; D and trimming were resolved from the DNA. The profile shows around 120,000 clones, 80% of them singletons. The germline V gene encodes CDR1 SGHTA and CDR2 FQGNSA. V was pared by 5 bases and J by 4 bases, with 11 bases between. This CDR3 has 14 amino acids. The J gene is TRBJ2-2, the V gene TRBV7-2; a weak D match, TRBD1 (7 bases). This TCR was sampled from a man aged 50 or older in good health and CMV-seronegative. The specimen was PBMCs. Written as DNA, the CDR3 is TGTGCCAGCAGCCCAGGGGGAGGCACCGGGGAGCTGTTTTTT. Protein: CASSPGGGTGELFF. The whole variable domain, remainder taken from reference TRBV7-2 and TRBJ2-2, is GAGVSQSPSNKVTEKGKDVELRCDPISGHTALYWYRQSLGQGLEFLIYFQGNSAPDKSGLPSDRFSAERTGGSVSTLTIQRTQQEDSAVYLCASSPGGGTGELFFGEGSRLTVL.